The clone carrying this T cell receptor (beta chain) was found once. Here immunoSEQ multiplex PCR was the method, and the copy in TCRdb shows in-frame clones only, minus some. The profile shows over 35,000 clones, more than 80% of them singletons. Germline CDR1 and CDR2: GTSNPN and SVGIG (reference sequence). CDR3 length equals 13 residues. Trimming shortened V by 0 bases and J by 3 bases, and 8 bases separated the two germline ends. This sample is drawn from a study of T cell changes during pregnancy in multiple sclerosis. This material consisted of CD4+ T cells from peripheral blood mononuclear cells, taken in the third trimester of pregnancy. This TCR was sampled from a female donor with multiple sclerosis, enrolled in a pregnancy study. The chain couples TRBV30 to TRBJ1-2; unclear D gene. CDR3 nucleotides: TGTGCCTGGAGTGTTCGGTTGGACTATGGCTACACCTTC. It yields the protein CAWSVRLDYGYTF.